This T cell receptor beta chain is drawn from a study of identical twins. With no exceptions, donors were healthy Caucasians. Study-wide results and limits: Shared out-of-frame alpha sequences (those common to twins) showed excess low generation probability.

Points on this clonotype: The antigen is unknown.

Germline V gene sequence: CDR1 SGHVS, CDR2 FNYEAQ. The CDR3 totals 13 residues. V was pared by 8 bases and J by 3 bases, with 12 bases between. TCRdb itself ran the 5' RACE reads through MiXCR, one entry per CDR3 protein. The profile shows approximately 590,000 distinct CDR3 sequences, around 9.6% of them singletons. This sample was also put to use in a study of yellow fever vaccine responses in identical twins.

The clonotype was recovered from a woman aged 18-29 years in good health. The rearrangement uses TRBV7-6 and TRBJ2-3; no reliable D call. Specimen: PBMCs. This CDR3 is CASRGILTDTQYF. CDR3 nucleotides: TGTGCCAGCCGTGGAATCTTGACAGATACGCAGTATTTT.